These T cell receptor beta chains were read from a single sample in a study of blood T cell repertoires in COVID-19. The data were produced by immunoSEQ multiplex PCR, yet TCRdb's version contains in-frame clones alone and is incomplete. The table lists about 160,000 clones, roughly 85% of them singletons. The sequenced sample was peripheral blood. Source of these receptors: a human donor with acute or convalescent COVID-19. The donor label of this sample is uncertain. Each CDR3 is given with its conserved first and last residue. A D gene is named only where the DNA matches it firmly. The size entry is marked missing in some rows and otherwise reads once, few, many or a size class.

j_call: TRBJ1-4; clone_size: -; d_call: -; v_call: TRBV3-1/TRBV3-2; cdr3_nt: TGTGCCAGCAGCCAAGGGTCCGGAGATACTAATGAAAAACTGTTTTTT; cdr3_aa: CASSQGSGDTNEKLFF
j_call: TRBJ1-1; clone_size: -; d_call: TRBD1; v_call: TRBV28; cdr3_nt: TGTGCCAGCAGTTTACCGCGGGACAGGGGGCGGACTGAAGCTTTCTTT; cdr3_aa: CASSLPRDRGRTEAFF
j_call: TRBJ1-3; clone_size: -; d_call: -; v_call: TRBV18; cdr3_nt: TGTGCCAGCTCACAAACGACGACAGCTGGAAACACCATATATTTT; cdr3_aa: CASSQTTTAGNTIYF
j_call: TRBJ1-4; clone_size: -; d_call: TRBD1; v_call: TRBV3-1/TRBV3-2; cdr3_nt: TGTGCCAGCAGCCAAGCAGGGACAGGGACTGAAAAACTGTTTTTT; cdr3_aa: CASSQAGTGTEKLFF
j_call: TRBJ2-2; clone_size: -; d_call: TRBD2; v_call: TRBV30; cdr3_nt: TGTGCCTGGAGTTCGGGTTTCAGCGGGGGGAACACCGGGGAGCTGTTTTTT; cdr3_aa: CAWSSGFSGGNTGELFF
j_call: TRBJ1-1; clone_size: few; d_call: -; v_call: TRBV7-9; cdr3_nt: TGTGCCAGCAGCTTAGGTGGGGCGAACACTGAAGCTTTCTTT; cdr3_aa: CASSLGGANTEAFF
j_call: TRBJ1-4; clone_size: -; d_call: TRBD1; v_call: TRBV29-1; cdr3_nt: TGCAGCGGGGGAACAGGGACAGGAGAAAAACTGTTTTTT; cdr3_aa: CSGGTGTGEKLFF
j_call: TRBJ1-5; clone_size: -; d_call: -; v_call: TRBV19; cdr3_nt: TGTGCCACTCAGCAATCGGCAGGCGTTGGTAGCAATCAGCCCCAGCATTTT; cdr3_aa: CATQQSAGVGSNQPQHF
j_call: TRBJ2-1; clone_size: -; d_call: TRBD2; v_call: TRBV6-6; cdr3_nt: TGTGCCAGCAGGAATCAGCGGGGGGGCTACAATGAGCAGTTCTTC; cdr3_aa: CASRNQRGGYNEQFF
j_call: TRBJ1-4; clone_size: -; d_call: TRBD1; v_call: TRBV30; cdr3_nt: TGTGCCTGGGGAGTTTCCGGGACAGTCAATGAAAAACTGTTTTTT; cdr3_aa: CAWGVSGTVNEKLFF
j_call: TRBJ1-3; clone_size: -; d_call: -; v_call: TRBV28; cdr3_nt: TGTGCCAGCAGTTTAATGCAGGTTGGGAACACCATATATTTT; cdr3_aa: CASSLMQVGNTIYF
j_call: TRBJ2-3; clone_size: -; d_call: -; v_call: TRBV27; cdr3_nt: TGTGCCAGCAGTTCGTTGGGGACACCGAGCACAGATACGCAGTATTTT; cdr3_aa: CASSSLGTPSTDTQYF
j_call: TRBJ2-2; clone_size: -; d_call: -; v_call: TRBV7-3; cdr3_nt: TGTGCCAGCAGCTTAATGGGGCGGGGAACCGGGGAGCTGTTTTTT; cdr3_aa: CASSLMGRGTGELFF
j_call: TRBJ1-1; clone_size: -; d_call: -; v_call: TRBV7-9; cdr3_nt: TGTGCCAGCAGCTTTACCAGGGGACGGACTGAAGCTTTCTTT; cdr3_aa: CASSFTRGRTEAFF
j_call: TRBJ2-5; clone_size: -; d_call: TRBD2; v_call: TRBV5-1; cdr3_nt: TGCGCCAGCAGCAACAAGGGAGGGACCACTAAAGAGACCCAGTACTTC; cdr3_aa: CASSNKGGTTKETQYF
j_call: TRBJ2-2; clone_size: -; d_call: TRBD1; v_call: TRBV5-1; cdr3_nt: TGCGCCACTACAGGACAGGGGAACACCGGGGAGCTGTTTTTT; cdr3_aa: CATTGQGNTGELFF
j_call: TRBJ2-3; clone_size: -; d_call: TRBD2; v_call: TRBV25-1; cdr3_nt: TGTGCCAGCACCCGGGGCGGGGGGTTGACAGATACGCAGTATTTT; cdr3_aa: CASTRGGGLTDTQYF
j_call: TRBJ2-7; clone_size: once; d_call: TRBD1; v_call: TRBV7-9; cdr3_nt: TGTGCCAGCAGCCAGGGACAGACCTACGAGCAGTACTTC; cdr3_aa: CASSQGQTYEQYF
j_call: TRBJ2-7; clone_size: -; d_call: TRBD1; v_call: TRBV19; cdr3_nt: TGTGCCAGTAGTCCATACGGGACAGGGGGTAAAGAGCAGTACTTC; cdr3_aa: CASSPYGTGGKEQYF
j_call: TRBJ1-2; clone_size: -; d_call: -; v_call: TRBV28; cdr3_nt: TGTGCCAGCAGGATCCCCCTCAGTAACTATGGCTACACCTTC; cdr3_aa: CASRIPLSNYGYTF
j_call: TRBJ1-3; clone_size: -; d_call: TRBD1; v_call: TRBV7-2; cdr3_nt: TGTGCCAGCAGCCCCGGTCCGGACAGGTCTGGAAACACCATATATTTT; cdr3_aa: CASSPGPDRSGNTIYF
j_call: TRBJ2-3; clone_size: -; d_call: -; v_call: TRBV6-5; cdr3_nt: TGTGCCAGCAGCGTACAGAGTTCTTTCACAGATACGCAGTATTTT; cdr3_aa: CASSVQSSFTDTQYF